This T cell receptor beta chain was observed in a study of blood T cell repertoires in COVID-19. Study at large: Italy, Spain and the United States were the sources of the convalescent and acute COVID-19 samples. T cells, B-cell-depleted T cells, or PBMCs supplied cDNA or gDNA.

Seattle patients were enrolled while actively infected and followed longitudinally. Original handling: Quantification of nucleated cells was approximated via reference gene primer amplification. The data were produced by immunoSEQ multiplex PCR, yet TCRdb's version contains in-frame clones alone and is incomplete. V, J and clone size derive from that table, while D and trimming were established from the DNA sequence. The sample carries approximately 250,000 clones, around 87% recorded once. Germline V gives CDR1 SGDLS, CDR2 YYNGEE. After removal of 3 bases from V and 7 bases from J, the junction contained 5 bases not matched to a gene. The length of the CDR3 is 15 residues.

Sequenced: peripheral blood. J is TRBJ1-6 and V is TRBV9, with 9 bases fitting TRBD1. This TCR derives from a woman aged 55-69 years with COVID-19, enrolled during active disease. CDR3 protein: CASSAGTGTNSPLHF. CDR3 in DNA: TGTGCCAGCAGCGCCGGGACAGGGACAAATTCACCCCTCCACTTT. The entire variable domain, with the rest obtained from reference TRBV9 and TRBJ1-6, is as follows: DSGVTQTPKHLITATGQRVTLRCSPRSGDLSVYWYQQSLDQGLQFLIQYYNGEERAKGNILERFSAQQFPDLHSELNLSSLELGDSALYFCASSAGTGTNSPLHFGNGTRLTVT.